This T cell receptor beta chain comes out of a study of OX40 agonist ivuxolimab in advanced cancers. Findings and limits, study-wide: Some patients who did not respond also had low normalized T-cell clonal expansion. Dosing at 0.1 to 3.0 mg/kg was accompanied by clonal expansion of CD4+ and CD8+ blood T cells by week 6.

V lost 0 bases, J lost 12 bases, and 14 bases lay in between. Germline assignment: CDR1 SEHNR and CDR2 FQNEAQ (reference sequence). This CDR3 is built from 14 residues. Regarding this clone: The antigen remains unidentified.

Profiled with immunoSEQ multiplex PCR; TCRdb holds only in-frame clones, not every one. The profile covers 65,000 to 80,000 clones, with roughly 83% appearing a single time and over 2% taken by the ten largest. The J gene is TRBJ1-4, the V gene TRBV7-9, with unresolved D. The sample was CD4+ or CD8+ T cells sorted from blood, taken in a trial of the OX40 agonist ivuxolimab. The TCR originated in an adult with an advanced solid tumor such as melanoma, head and neck, liver or kidney cancer. The CDR3 DNA reads TGTGCCAGCAGCTTAGCCCTACCACCTAAACAACTGTTTTTT. Translation: CASSLALPPKQLFF.